The table lists the clone carrying this T cell receptor beta chain with a count of one. The data derive from a study of blood T cell repertoires in COVID-19. At the level of the study: T cells, B-cell-depleted T cells, or PBMCs supplied cDNA or gDNA.

Germline V gives CDR1 LGHDT, CDR2 YNNKEL (reference sequence). Trimming cost V 2 bases and J 5 bases, with 16 bases left between them. This CDR3 contains 16 residues. TCRdb's copy holds only in-frame clones and misses some; the assay was immunoSEQ multiplex PCR. This table has about 200,000 clones, 84% appearing once. Sample: peripheral blood. The sequence was collected from a human donor in a cohort sampled during active COVID-19. The chain couples TRBV3-1 (or the pseudogene TRBV3-2) to TRBJ2-4; weak D call: TRBD1 (6 bases). The CDR3 here is CASSQHPGEGENIQYF. CDR3 sequence (DNA): TGTGCCAGCAGCCAACACCCAGGGGAAGGAGAAAACATTCAGTACTTC.